Below, one T cell receptor (beta chain) is given with its context. This clone was seen a handful of times. This receptor's antigen is unknown. Base qualities were left out, and no much larger clone turns up one base away. These data originate in a study of cytomegalovirus exposure and HLA in healthy donors (dated by TCRdb to 2016 to 2017). Describing the broader study: According to an earlier analysis of 587 of the donors, about 180 million T cells yielded 95 million to 140 million unique TCR beta sequences and 276 Gb of sequence data. An early release that covered some 640 HLA-typed donors contained approximately 300 gigabases of sequencing data and some 87 million unique TCR sequences. Of the approximately 400 genotyped donors, around 81% fell in the genetic ancestry cluster associated with self-reported Caucasian donors. The study aimed to test whether cataloging public T cell receptors could reveal signatures of past pathogen exposure. The study profiled the T cell repertoires of about 640 subjects by immunosequencing and related them to cytomegalovirus serostatus. Besides the first cohort of 500 to 700 subjects, a separate validation cohort made up of roughly 120 different subjects was used. To predict cytomegalovirus infection status, the study brought together high-throughput TCR immunosequencing, statistical association of individual TCRs with disease status, and machine learning. In a later analysis, previously published TCR beta repertoires from hundreds of donors were re-analyzed and high-resolution HLA genotyping was added so that TCR occurrence patterns could be studied. In the later analysis, no new phenotypic data were used to find candidate immune exposures; instead, reliance was placed on TCR beta sequences and their occurrence across donors. An earlier analysis of 587 of the donors used high-throughput TCR beta sequencing to judge whether each TCR beta V gene segment behaved as functional or pseudogenic. Donor age, sex, ethnicity and CMV serostatus were collected together with the repertoire data. A later genetic analysis used genome-wide SNP genotypes for about 60% of the roughly 670 donors, treating that subset as a discovery cohort. Every discovery cohort repertoire had been produced on one sequencing platform. Class I and class II HLA loci were covered by the typing at four-digit resolution. The number of typed donors differed by locus: roughly 620-640 for A, B, C, DRB1 and DQB1; approximately 540 for DQA1; approximately 610 for DPA1; and around 490 for DPB1. Several DR-DQ haplotypes were handled as single units for association and clustering, since linkage in the cohort was strong. On average, around 240,000 unique TCR beta nucleotide sequences were sequenced per donor among fewer than 500 genotyped donors of the cohort, with 15% to 20% of those sequences being non-productive. The investigation overall reported the following: Immune exposure information for the cohort was limited to CMV serostatus. A few of the identified cytomegalovirus-associated TCR beta chains were confirmed in vitro to be specific for cytomegalovirus antigens. According to the authors, the approach could potentially be generalized to other disease states and immunological phenotypes. In a later analysis, HLA-associated TCR beta chains showed more clonal expansion and lower generation probabilities than non-associated chains that were equally common. Most TCR sequences were seen in very few donors, while some public TCRs were found in many individuals. When HLA alleles, especially DR and DQ, strongly co-occurred, attributing TCR associations to individual alleles was difficult. The earlier analysis of 587 of the donors excluded 15 to 20 rarely observed V segments, including chromosome 9 orphons, because counts were too low. In a later genetic analysis, a missense DCLRE1C variant was associated with V-gene and J-gene trimming of TCR beta chains, and the association was replicated in an independent cohort. A group of highly shared sequence variants was considered likely to be a technical artifact of the sequencing pipeline. The classifier was reported to diagnose cytomegalovirus status with high specificity and sensitivity in both the original and validation cohorts. In an earlier analysis of more than 500 of the donors, most TCR beta V segments appeared in productive rearrangements about 87% or about 30% of the time, broadly matching IMGT annotations. Because some donors lacked HLA typing at each locus, the association tests relied only on the typed subset. According to a later analysis, parvovirus B19, influenza, CMV and Epstein-Barr virus appeared linked to several top co-occurrence clusters. A later analysis associated around 16,000 TCR beta sequences with specific HLA alleles at a false discovery rate of 0.05. According to a later genetic analysis, donors in an Asian-associated ancestry cluster had fewer N-insertions in productive TCRs than the approximately 650-donor mean. Presence/absence analyses assumed roughly uniform sequencing depth across donors, an assumption that may not hold. A later analysis found that TCR association rates varied across HLA loci, with DRB1 alleles showing the most associated TCRs and HLA-C alleles the fewest. Correlated functional status among segregating V segments might be attributable to linkage disequilibrium, but an unknown experimental factor could not be ruled out. A further reported finding was that TCR beta sequences accurately predicted the HLA-A and HLA-B alleles for most subjects in the first cohort. A later analysis found that most CMV-associated TCR beta chains appeared HLA-restricted, with HLA associations seemingly driven largely by CMV exposure. The study gave a list of 150 to 200 TCR beta chains associated with cytomegalovirus. Only TCR beta chains were sequenced in this cohort, and the absence of alpha or paired-chain data limited detectable features.

The cohort consisted of hundreds of healthy bone marrow donors. At the time of sampling, every cohort member was nominally healthy, though immune exposures that went unrecorded were likely present. The donor was CMV seronegative and was included in the group of a few hundred seronegative cohort members. Every donor gave a peripheral blood sample, and the peripheral blood mononuclear cells from that sample were used for TCR beta sequencing. The Qiagen DNeasy Blood Extraction Kit was used to extract genomic DNA from the blood cell samples. To prepare the library, the immunoSEQ multiplex PCR assay was applied. A mixture of 60 forward primers for TCR Vbeta segments and 13 reverse primers for TCR Jbeta segments was used in the multiplex PCR. A multiplex PCR assay on genomic DNA amplified the CDR3 region of rearranged TCR beta genes. The Illumina HiSeq System was used to sequence the amplified TCR beta libraries as 87-base-pair reads. For the original study's pipeline: In a later analysis, around 80 million unique TCR beta chains were counted across the 650 to 750 repertoires, and approximately 11 million of these chains were shared by at least two donors. Raw reads were error-corrected and collapsed into unique sequences with a nearest-neighbor algorithm that merged closely related sequences to remove PCR and sequencing errors. Alignment of CDR3 sequences to IMGT reference sequences was used to assign V, D and J gene segments. For a sequence to be retained, a match of at least six nucleotides to both a V gene segment and a J gene segment was required. Rearrangements were classified as productive when the CDR3 lacked stop codons and remained in frame with V and J, and all other rearrangements were classified as non-productive. CDR3 was defined according to IMGT convention as the region running from the second conserved V-encoded cysteine to the conserved J-encoded phenylalanine. Sequences without an unambiguous match to a single V gene segment were excluded from the earlier analysis of almost 600 of the donors. In an earlier analysis of several hundred of the donors, V segments were called functional above 56.7% productive rearrangements and were called segregating when the between-donor standard deviation exceeded 5%. To diagnose cytomegalovirus status from the catalog of TCR beta chain sequences, a statistical classification framework was built. In a later analysis, V and J genes were assigned by comparing TCR nucleotide sequences against IMGT/GENE-DB human TR gene sequences. Using the TCRdist pipeline, a later analysis assigned CDR3 sequences along with most-parsimonious VDJ recombination scenarios. In a later analysis, each TCR beta chain was defined by its CDR3 amino acid sequence together with its V-gene family, and reads without a unique V-gene family were excluded. To address suspected cross-contamination and a sequencing artifact, a later analysis removed approximately 600 highly shared, low-generation-probability nucleotide sequences. In a later analysis, a clonal expansion index for each public chain was calculated from normalized within-repertoire ranks of inferred template counts. In a later analysis, generation probabilities were computed with a VDJ recombination model fitted to out-of-frame rearrangements, and the resulting probabilities were checked against IGoR. In a later analysis, TCR-TCR, TCR-HLA and TCR-CMV co-occurrence was scored with hypergeometric tests, and a repertoire-size bias correction was applied to TCR pairs. A later analysis estimated false discovery rates by permuting HLA or CMV assignments 20 times. In a later analysis, co-occurring TCRs were grouped using DBSCAN, and TCRdist sequence similarity was added for clustering within HLA-allele-positive subsets. Repertoires with fewer than 30,000 or more than 120,000 public chains were left out of co-occurrence clustering, as were five repertoires with anomalous nucleotide sharing. Not all clones reach the TCRdb copy of this immuneACCESS table, which keeps in-frame sequences only. Checked studies attribute under half of the gap to unresolved V genes and leave the rest unexplained. The V and J calls and the clone size are those of that table, but D and trimming were determined from the DNA. In all, the sample holds over 140,000 clones, and 80% of those were seen once. About 2.2% of the sample belongs to the ten largest clones.

The TCR originated in a man aged 45-65 years in good health and CMV-seronegative. Sequencing was carried out using PBMCs.

The CDR3 reads as follows: CASSLGLASNEQFF. The nucleotide sequence reads as follows: TGTGCCAGCAGCCTGGGACTAGCGTCCAATGAGCAGTTCTTC. This receptor chain uses TRBV6-1 and TRBJ2-1, with 10 bases in between that match TRBD2. V and J are trimmed by 6 bases and 6 bases, and the gene matches miss 5 bases of the junction. The CDR3, from cysteine to phenylalanine, totals 14 residues. CDR3 DNA is the only sequence kept; it has 42 bases, read in frame from the first base. CDR1 and CDR2 (MNHNS, SASEGT) derive from the germline V gene.